The rows below give T cell receptor beta chains drawn from one sample of a study of cytomegalovirus exposure and HLA in healthy donors. Clones were read by immunoSEQ multiplex PCR, and TCRdb kept only the in-frame ones, dropping some. The sample records some 120,000 clones, about four fifths being singletons. The sequenced sample consisted of PBMCs. The receptors shown here come from a woman aged 45-59 years in good health and CMV-seropositive. Each CDR3 is given with its conserved first and last residue. The order of the fields is V gene, CDR3 protein.

>TRBV6-6
CATGLTATLSYNEQFF
>TRBV7-8
CASRFGIDTEAFF
>TRBV6-1
CASSDGRARETDTQYF
>TRBV7-8
CASSFGTDQETQYF
>TRBV18
CASSPPGLAGEQYF
>TRBV18
CASSPTGTGDFGEKLFF
>TRBV6-1
CANSEGWGVVTDTQYF
>TRBV5-1
CASSLGQGDLNTGELFF
>TRBV4-2
CASSQDRRGQTYEQYF
>TRBV9
CASSVGGGGVETQYF
>TRBV4-1
CASSQDGQGIYGYTF
>TRBV5-1
CASSTGLAGVSDTQYF
>TRBV7-9
CASSLGAPGAYEQYF
>TRBV4-1
CASSQEALGSRETQYF
>TRBV5-1
CASRTGMNTEAFF
>TRBV7-2
CASSFWGGSSYEQYF
>TRBV7-2
CASSSRTGMNTEAFF
>TRBV11-3
CASSLTWTSGNTGELFF
>TRBV5-6
CASSPLGSGYTF
>TRBV19
CASSMLDRSNQPQHF
>TRBV5-4
CASSLPKGGLVGYTF
>TRBV5-7
CASSGGTLRWYNEQFF
>TRBV11-3
CASSLLGVGGGETYEQYF
>TRBV11-3
CAPGGVAYGYTF
>TRBV23-1
CASSHPKEVYQETQYF
>TRBV6-5
CASSLSGKGKQYF
>TRBV14
CASSRRGEQFF
>TRBV5-6
CASSPPRQGPTYEQYF
>TRBV6-5
CASSNRDNKQFF
>TRBV30
CAWTQGLRDEQFF
>TRBV6-5
CASSLRPLSDTQYF
>TRBV7-2
CASGLTYNEQFF
>TRBV5-6
CASSLAGRAETQYF
>TRBV30
CAWSGVGYTF
>TRBV5-1
CASSMRQETDTQYF
>TRBV23-1
CASSLRDTQYF
>TRBV6-5
CASSWDRATGELFF
>TRBV5-1
CASSVGQGPYEQYF
>TRBV14
CASSPRTGNGETQYF
>TRBV29-1
CSVDGTSGGFGDTQYF
>TRBV14
CASSPRQAGGYTF
>TRBV5-1
CASSWDSITDTQYF
>TRBV6-5
CASSSGPYNEQFF
>TRBV9
CASSPTLAGRSNEQFF
>TRBV6-1
CASSGGTGWYNEQFF
>TRBV7-3
CASSLGLYTEAFF
>TRBV5-1
CASSLTGTDTEAFF
>TRBV7-2
CASSLNRGINYEQYF
>TRBV27
CASSYPGQGLVEQYF
>TRBV6-1
CASSGGTGEDTQYF
>TRBV30
CAWSVGQGLGPQHF
>TRBV4-3
CASSQLAGGSYEQYF
>TRBV7-2
CASSLDRVEGYTF